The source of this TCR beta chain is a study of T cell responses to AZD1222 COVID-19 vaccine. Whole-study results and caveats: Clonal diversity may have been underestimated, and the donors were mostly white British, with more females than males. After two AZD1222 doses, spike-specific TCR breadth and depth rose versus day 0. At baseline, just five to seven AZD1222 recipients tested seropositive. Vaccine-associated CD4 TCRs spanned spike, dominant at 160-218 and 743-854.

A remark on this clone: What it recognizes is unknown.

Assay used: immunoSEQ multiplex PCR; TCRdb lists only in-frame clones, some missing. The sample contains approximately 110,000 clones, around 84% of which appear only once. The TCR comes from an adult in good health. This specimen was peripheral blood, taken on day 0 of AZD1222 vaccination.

The CDR3 is CSVSRQTEAFF. In DNA, the CDR3 is TGCAGCGTTTCCCGCCAAACTGAAGCTTTCTTT. V usage is TRBV29-1 and J usage is TRBJ1-1; D remains unclear. Trimming left V 5 bases short and J 5 bases short, with 9 bases between. Germline CDR1 is SQVTM and CDR2 is ANQGSEA. The CDR3 sequence is 11 residues long.